The sequence of this TCR beta chain was determined in a study of blood T cell repertoires in COVID-19. Individuals aged about 18 to 90 years were recruited from fewer than 30 US areas. Only in-frame clones appear in the TCRdb table, and some are missing; sequencing was by immunoSEQ multiplex PCR. The profile shows about 320,000 clones, 90% of them singletons. Germline values: CDR1 LGHNA, CDR2 YSLEER. The CDR3 sequence is 18 residues long. V was clipped by 1 base and J by 0 bases; unmatched bases: 11. This receptor was taken from a man aged 60-69 years who had recovered from COVID-19. The specimen sequenced was PBMCs or T cells enriched from blood (not recorded which). The chain recombines TRBV4-3 with TRBJ1-1; TRBD1 agrees at 7 bases. Here the CDR3 DNA reads TGCGCCAGCAGCCAAGGCACACCGGGACAGTTCATGAACACTGAAGCTTTCTTT. Its translation: CASSQGTPGQFMNTEAFF.